Reported below is one T cell receptor beta chain. From the reads, TCRdb called clonotypes with MiXCR, one entry per CDR3 protein. The sample includes approximately 500,000 distinct CDR3 sequences, approximately 16% seen only once; the top ten take more than 20%. This CDR3 contains 17 residues. J lost 2 bases, V lost 4 bases, and 8 bases had no gene match. Per germline, CDR1 MNHEY and CDR2 SMNVEV (reference sequence). This sample is drawn from a study of T cell repertoires in cytomegalovirus infection. Sequencing was done on a sample of CD8+ T cells from PBMCs. This rearrangement joins TRBV27 to TRBJ1-4; 9 bases line up with TRBD1. This TCR was recovered from a human donor in good health (CMV status not recorded). Some clones in this sample may be carry-over from other donors' samples. The CDR3 DNA is TGTGCCAGCAGTTCCGTAAGGACAGGGGCGACTAATGAAAAACTGTTTTTT. It encodes CASSSVRTGATNEKLFF.